These 3 T cell receptor beta chains originate from one sample sequenced in a study of Graves' ophthalmopathy and Graves' hyperthyroidism (dated by TCRdb to the late 2010s). The sequencer was an Illumina HiSeq 2000. TCR beta CDR3 regions were amplified from RNA transcripts for repertoire sequencing. A first-round RT-PCR used HTBI primers with the Qiagen OneStep RT-PCR kit, followed by a second-round multiplex PCR, size selection and purification. TCRdb redid the processing of the public reads, applying fastp at Q25 and MiXCR, and retained in-frame beta chains. CDR3 protein sequences are deduplicated, and each keeps its most common genes and DNA. The sample contains approximately 480,000 distinct CDR3 sequences, roughly 14% of them found a single time. The leading ten clones occupy about a tenth of the sample. Input material: blood. The source of these receptors is a woman aged 25 to 45 with Graves' ophthalmopathy. Donor details come from another sample of the same person, matched by shared clones.

This clonotype was seen at least ten times. This sequence joins TRBV5-1 and TRBJ1-1; D might be TRBD1 (6 bases). Germline lookup yields CDR1 SGHRS and CDR2 YFSETQ. Trimming removed 4 bases at V and 1 base at J, with 11 bases between. The CDR3 is made up of 14 amino acids. CDR3 protein: CASSIGTSNTEAFF. The CDR3 coding sequence is TGCGCCAGCAGCATCGGGACATCGAACACTGAAGCTTTCTTT.

The chain employs TRBV5-6 and TRBJ1-2, with 8 bases fitting TRBD1. With V trimmed by 3 bases and J by 4 bases, 8 bases remained unmatched. CDR3 length: 15 amino acids. Germline lookup yields CDR1 SGHDT and CDR2 YYEEEE. Written as DNA, the CDR3 is TGTGCCAGCAGCTACCGGGACAGGACCCTCTATGGCTACACCTTC. Residues: CASSYRDRTLYGYTF.

This clonotype showed up many times. The V call is TRBV11-2, the J call TRBJ1-3; maybe TRBD1 (6 bases). This CDR3 has 19 amino acids. Trimming pared 0 bases from V and 4 bases from J, leaving 22 bases between. CDR1 and CDR2 from the germline V gene are SGHAT and FQNNGV. CDR3 region: CASSLEFLVTGRSGNTIYF. CDR3 in DNA: TGTGCCAGCAGCTTAGAATTTCTGGTTACAGGGCGATCGGGAAACACCATATATTTT.